The 22 T cell receptor beta chains given below trace back to one sample, sequenced in a study of response to subunit inactivated influenza vaccine. One entry per CDR3 protein results from TCRdb running MiXCR on the RT-PCR reads. The sample lists around 520,000 distinct CDR3 sequences, 25% seen once, with 1.5% to 2% in the top ten. Sequencing used CD4+ T cells sorted from PBMCs, obtained 4 to 6 days after vaccination. The source of these receptors is a man in his fifties who received an inactivated influenza vaccine.

The J gene is TRBJ2-1, the V gene TRBV11-2; 13 positions match TRBD2. The trim removed 3 bases at V and 5 bases at J, leaving 4 bases unmatched. The CDR3 loop spans 16 amino acids. Germline V CDR1 and CDR2: SGHAT, FQNNGV. The CDR3 sequence: CASSFSGTSGDNEQFF. The CDR3 bases are TGTGCCAGCAGCTTCTCTGGGACTAGCGGGGACAATGAGCAGTTCTTC.

The rearrangement joins TRBV12-3 or TRBV12-4 to TRBJ2-1; D possibly corresponds to TRBD1 (5 bases). Trimming took 1 base from V and 2 from J, leaving 9 bases between them. The CDR3 consists of 15 residues. The CDR3 DNA sequence: TGTGCCAGCAGTTTAGGGGTGACAGCCTACAATGAGCAGTTCTTC. It is translated as CASSLGVTAYNEQFF.

The rearrangement joins TRBV5-1 to TRBJ1-1, with 9 nucleotides matching TRBD1. Germline CDR1 reads SGHRS; CDR2 reads YFSETQ. V shed 0 bases, J shed 1 base, and the junction held 1 base outside the gene matches. The CDR3 consists of 15 residues. In DNA, the CDR3 is TGCGCCAGCAGCTTGGCGGGACAGGGGAACACTGAAGCTTTCTTT. This gives the protein CASSLAGQGNTEAFF.

This clonotype turned up a few times. V usage is TRBV12-3 or TRBV12-4 and J usage is TRBJ1-1, with D perhaps matching TRBD1 (5 bases). CDR3 length: 13 residues. Trimming pared 7 bases from V and 6 bases from J, leaving 15 bases between. The CDR3 DNA reads as TGTGCCAGCACTACGGGACCGGGGTCTGAAGCTTTCTTT. Its protein is CASTTGPGSEAFF.

This chain links TRBV6-5 with TRBJ1-4, with 7 bases aligning to TRBD1. Per the germline V gene, CDR1 is MNHEY and CDR2 is SVGAGI. The V and J ends lost 4 bases and 6 bases, in that order; junction bases with no gene match: 2. The CDR3 consists of 13 residues. The CDR3 is CASSSGGHEKLFF. The CDR3 DNA reads as TGTGCCAGCAGTTCAGGGGGTCATGAAAAACTGTTTTTT.

This sequence joins TRBV11-2 and TRBJ2-1, with a possible D match to TRBD1 (6 bases). The CDR3 extends over 13 amino acids. Germline V lookup: CDR1 SGHAT, CDR2 FQNNGV. With 5 bases removed from V and 13 bases from J, the gap between germline ends came to 18 bases. Here the CDR3 DNA reads TGTGCCAGCAGCCCTACTTTAAAAGGGGGACAGTTCTTC. Its protein product is CASSPTLKGGQFF.

This clonotype was detected only a few times. The chain is built from TRBV12-3 or TRBV12-4 and TRBJ2-1, with a possible D match to TRBD2 (7 bases). Trimming removed 7 bases from V and 3 bases from J, with 16 bases in between. The length of the CDR3 is 15 residues. The chain's CDR3 is CASIRGAGRYNEQFF. The DNA for the CDR3 is TGTGCCAGCATCCGGGGGGCGGGGCGCTACAATGAGCAGTTCTTC.

This clonotype turned up a few times. The V and J genes are TRBV10-3 and TRBJ2-7, with D perhaps being TRBD1 or TRBD2 (5 bases each). V lost 4 bases, J lost 4 bases, and 20 bases lay in between. CDR3 size: 16 residues. Germline V gene sequence: CDR1 ENHRY, CDR2 SYGVKD. The CDR3 is CAISAQVIPGNYEQYF. The CDR3 DNA reads TGTGCCATCAGTGCACAGGTTATCCCGGGGAATTACGAGCAGTACTTC.

J is TRBJ2-3 and V is TRBV24-1; 7 positions match TRBD1. The V gene end was trimmed by 6 bases and the J gene end by 0 bases; junction bases not matched to a gene: 5. The CDR3 is made up of 15 amino acids. Germline-derived CDR1 and CDR2 are KGHDR and SFDVKD. CDR3 in amino acids: CATSLKQGSTDTQYF. As DNA, the CDR3 is TGTGCCACCAGTTTAAAACAGGGGAGCACAGATACGCAGTATTTT.

This clonotype was seen a few times. The gene calls are TRBV5-1 and TRBJ1-2; 10 bases are shared with TRBD1. J was trimmed by 5 bases and V by 0 bases; bases with no gene match: 4. Germline assignment: CDR1 SGHRS and CDR2 YFSETQ. This CDR3 is 15 amino acids long. This CDR3 reads CASSLEGTGVYGYTF. DNA of the CDR3: TGCGCCAGCAGCTTGGAAGGGACAGGGGTTTATGGCTACACCTTC.

This chain joins TRBV20-1 and TRBJ1-1; 7 nucleotides match TRBD1. The CDR3 has 14 amino acids. V lost 3 bases to trimming and J lost 7 bases; unmatched junction nucleotides: 11. Germline lookup yields CDR1 DFQATT and CDR2 SNEGSKA (reference sequence). The CDR3 loop is CSARITGERNEAFF. CDR3 nucleotides: TGCAGTGCTAGGATCACAGGGGAGCGGAATGAAGCTTTCTTT.

The chain is built from TRBV7-2 and TRBJ2-5, with 10 bases fitting TRBD1. This CDR3 comprises 17 residues. Germline trimming cut 4 bases from V and 1 base from J; bases unmatched to any gene: 9. Germline V lookup: CDR1 SGHTA, CDR2 FQGNSA. CDR3 in amino acids: CASSSIRDRGVQETQYF. CDR3 bases: TGTGCCAGCAGCTCGATCCGGGACAGGGGAGTCCAAGAGACCCAGTACTTC.

In nucleotides, the CDR3 is TGTGCCAGCAGTTTCGGCGAGGCCCAGCATTTT. Protein sequence: CASSFGEAQHF. The chain links TRBV12-3 or TRBV12-4 to TRBJ1-5; no reliable D call. The CDR3 contains 11 residues. Trimming shortened V by 3 bases and J by 11 bases, and 8 bases separated the two germline ends.

This clonotype was picked up a small number of times. The chain couples TRBV7-6 to TRBJ2-1; 11 nucleotides align to TRBD2. Trimming cost V 5 bases and J 13 bases; bases outside gene matches: 7. The CDR3 runs to 13 residues. Looked up from germline, CDR1 is SGHVS and CDR2 is FNYEAQ. The CDR3 sequence is CASSPTTSGRQFF. CDR3 coding DNA: TGTGCCAGCAGCCCGACAACTAGCGGGAGACAGTTCTTC.

This clonotype was observed a few times. The conserved closing phenylalanine or tryptophan is absent in this CDR3, likely reflecting a read error. V and J are TRBV7-2 and TRBJ2-7; D perhaps matches TRBD1 (5 bases). CDR1 and CDR2 from the germline V gene are SGHTA and FQGNSA. V was trimmed by 1 base and J by 5 bases, leaving 12 bases between them. This CDR3 is built from 14 residues. The CDR3 sequence: CASSLDGRVHEQYL. Written as DNA, the CDR3 is TGTGCCAGCAGCTTAGATGGCAGGGTCCACGAGCAGTACTTG.

The chain couples TRBV5-4 to TRBJ2-7, with a tentative D call TRBD1 (5 bases). V lost 0 bases, J lost 7 bases, and 14 bases lay in between. The CDR3 runs 14 residues. In germline, CDR1 is SGHNT, CDR2 YYREEE (reference sequence). CDR3 bases: TGTGCCAGCAGCTTGGCCGGCAGGGTTTTTGAGCAGTACTTC. The encoded protein is CASSLAGRVFEQYF.

This chain connects TRBV6-5 to TRBJ2-3; D uncertain. Germline values: CDR1 MNHEY, CDR2 SVGAGI. The CDR3 loop spans 14 amino acids. Trimming stripped 0 bases from V and 5 bases from J, with 9 bases between. CDR3 residues: CASSYSIRVDTQYF. CDR3 DNA sequence: TGTGCCAGCAGTTACTCAATTCGCGTAGATACGCAGTATTTT.

There are a few counts of this clonotype. The V call is TRBV29-1, the J call TRBJ2-7, with TRBD2 identical over 15 bases. This CDR3 has 18 amino acids. CDR1 and CDR2 from the germline V gene are SQVTM and ANQGSEA. Trimming took 4 bases from V and 3 from J; bases not matched to a gene: 13. The CDR3 DNA follows: TGCAGCGTTGTGGAGTACGTTGGGACTAGCGGGAGGCTCTACGAGCAGTACTTC. Protein product: CSVVEYVGTSGRLYEQYF.

This clonotype was picked up a small number of times. The chain uses TRBV11-2 and TRBJ2-7; D possibly corresponds to TRBD2 (6 bases). V lost 5 bases, J lost 6 bases, and 20 bases lay in between. Germline lookup yields CDR1 SGHAT and CDR2 FQNNGV. The CDR3 covers 15 residues. CDR3 nucleotide sequence: TGTGCCAGCAGCCGATCGGGGGTGGGGGTCGGCGAGCAGTACTTC. Residues: CASSRSGVGVGEQYF. The entire variable domain, with the rest obtained from reference TRBV11-2 and TRBJ2-7, is as follows: EAGVAQSPRYKIIEKRQSVAFWCNPISGHATLYWYQQILGQGPKLLIQFQNNGVVDDSQLPKDRFSAERLKGVDSTLKIQPAKLEDSAVYLCASSRSGVGVGEQYFGPGTRLTVT.

This clonotype has only a few counts. The chain joins TRBV2 to TRBJ2-7, with 12 nucleotides matching TRBD1. The length of the CDR3 is 15 residues. J gave up 5 bases and V 3 bases, and 5 bases lay outside the gene matches. CDR1 is SNHLY, CDR2 FYNNEI, per germline. The CDR3 coding sequence is TGTGCCAGCAGTGATAAGGGACAGGGGGCGCACGAGCAGTACTTC. Translating it yields CASSDKGQGAHEQYF.

The CDR3 reads CASSLRASGVYAQFF. CDR3 nucleotides: TGTGCCAGCAGCTTGAGGGCTAGCGGGGTGTATGCGCAGTTCTTC. The V call is TRBV5-4, the J call TRBJ2-1; 9 bases are shared with TRBD2. The CDR3 has 15 residues. Germline trimming cut 1 base from V and 12 bases from J; bases unmatched to any gene: 11. Germline CDR1 reads SGHNT; CDR2 reads YYREEE (reference sequence).

The CDR3 is CASRAGLAGAPADTQYF. DNA for the CDR3: TGTGCCAGCAGAGCCGGACTAGCGGGGGCTCCCGCAGATACGCAGTATTTT. The chain employs TRBV2 and TRBJ2-3; TRBD2 matches at 13 bases. Germline trimming cut 6 bases from V and 4 bases from J; bases unmatched to any gene: 10. The length of the CDR3 is 17 residues. Germline values: CDR1 SNHLY, CDR2 FYNNEI.